This T cell receptor (beta chain) was obtained from a study of blood T cell repertoires in COVID-19. Study in general: Sample material is recorded as cDNA or gDNA derived from T cells, B-cell-depleted T cells, or PBMCs.

Recruits, aged about 18 to 89 years, lived in some 25 US areas. Cohort placement rested on clinical history that participants reported themselves. This CDR3 is 14 amino acids long. V lost 6 bases, J lost 8 bases, and 9 bases stayed unmatched. Germline loops: CDR1 KGHSH, CDR2 LQKENI. Assay: immunoSEQ multiplex PCR; the TCRdb copy retains only in-frame clones and omits some. Among some 320,000 clones, around nine tenths were seen once, and the ten largest hold roughly 3.9%. The sequence came from a woman in her twenties or thirties who had been exposed to COVID-19. The chain employs TRBV18 and TRBJ1-4, with 7 bases matching TRBD1. Sequences were obtained from PBMCs or T cells enriched from blood (not recorded which). CDR3 sequence: CASSGRQGVEKLFF. CDR3 coding DNA: TGTGCCAGCTCGGGAAGACAGGGTGTCGAAAAACTGTTTTTT.